A single sample is the source of the 32 T cell receptor beta chains below, sequenced in a study of cytomegalovirus exposure and HLA in healthy donors. Amplification used 60 Vbeta primers and 13 Jbeta primers. TCRdb's table, derived via immunoSEQ multiplex PCR, lists solely in-frame clones and lacks some. The profile shows about 160,000 clones, around four fifths of them singletons. The specimen sequenced was PBMCs. Receptors were obtained from a woman between 25 and 40 years old in good health and CMV-seronegative.

The CDR3 loop is CASSTPNGGVAGNTIYF. The CDR3 region has the DNA TGTGCCAGCAGCACACCCAACGGAGGGGTGGCTGGAAACACCATATATTTT. V gene TRBV5-4 combines with J gene TRBJ1-3, with D tentatively TRBD1 (5 bases). CDR1 and CDR2 from the germline V gene are SGHNT and YYREEE (reference sequence). This CDR3 is built from 17 residues. V lost 4 bases and J lost 2, with 19 bases in between.

V and J are TRBV5-1 and TRBJ1-1; maybe TRBD1 (5 bases). V lost 4 bases to trimming and J lost 4 bases, with 17 bases between them. This CDR3 region has 15 residues. Germline V gene lookup returns CDR1 SGHRS and CDR2 YFSETQ. CDR3 DNA: TGCGCCAGCAGCCCCTGGGGCGTGAGTAGCACTGAAGCTTTCTTT. Translating gives CASSPWGVSSTEAFF.

The gene calls are TRBV27 and TRBJ2-6; D not resolved. CDR1 is MNHEY, CDR2 SMNVEV, per germline (reference sequence). The CDR3 sequence is 14 residues long. The V gene lost 3 bases and the J gene lost 3 bases, with 6 bases spanning the gap. The CDR3 is CASSFWSGANVLTF. CDR3 coding DNA: TGTGCCAGCAGTTTTTGGAGTGGGGCCAACGTCCTGACTTTC.

The chain is built from TRBV28 and TRBJ1-2; D is perhaps TRBD1 (6 bases). The length of the CDR3 is 14 residues. CDR1 and CDR2 (germline): MDHEN, SYDVKM. Trimming removed 5 bases from V and 3 bases from J, with 13 bases in between. CDR3: CASSPRGGYYGYTF. CDR3 DNA sequence: TGTGCCAGCAGTCCCCGTGGGGGCTACTATGGCTACACCTTC.

This sequence joins TRBV11-2 and TRBJ2-7; maybe TRBD1 (5 bases). Germline V lookup: CDR1 SGHAT, CDR2 FQNNGV. V lost 6 bases and J lost 5, with 14 bases in between. The CDR3 runs to 13 residues. The CDR3 bases are TGTGCCAGCAGATCCCGGGCCAGGGACGAGCAGTACTTC. Translated, it gives CASRSRARDEQYF.

This clone was found once. The rearrangement links TRBV5-1 to TRBJ2-7; TRBD1 is a possible D gene (5 bases). The ends were cut back, 4 bases at V and 3 bases at J, with 14 bases in the middle. The germline CDR1 and CDR2 sequences are SGHRS and YFSETQ. The CDR3 sequence is 14 residues long. The CDR3 DNA reads TGCGCCAGCAGCCCGACAGTAGTTGGCTACGAGCAGTACTTC. It specifies CASSPTVVGYEQYF.

V is TRBV5-1 and J is TRBJ2-1; 7 positions match TRBD1. Germline V CDR1 and CDR2: SGHRS, YFSETQ. Trimming took 4 bases from V and 0 from J; bases not matched to a gene: 4. The CDR3 consists of 15 residues. Here the CDR3 DNA reads TGCGCCAGCAGCCGACAGGGTGGCTCCTACAATGAGCAGTTCTTC. It encodes CASSRQGGSYNEQFF.

The sample holds a few counts of this clone. The V call is TRBV2, the J call TRBJ2-7; TRBD1 matches 11 bases. The CDR3 spans 19 residues. Germline assignment: CDR1 SNHLY and CDR2 FYNNEI. V was clipped by 1 base and J by 3 bases; unmatched bases: 14. As DNA, the CDR3 is TGTGCCAGCAGTGAAGAGTGGTACGCCGGGACAGGGGGGGTCTACGAGCAGTACTTC. It encodes CASSEEWYAGTGGVYEQYF.

V and J are TRBV18 and TRBJ1-1; D is uncertain. CDR3 length: 14 residues. Looked up from germline, CDR1 is KGHSH and CDR2 is LQKENI. Trimming removed 3 bases at V and 1 base at J, with 9 bases between. CDR3 coding DNA: TGTGCCAGCTCACCTCCCCCCCAGAACACTGAAGCTTTCTTT. Encoded protein: CASSPPPQNTEAFF.

This sequence joins TRBV5-1 and TRBJ1-1, with 7 bases aligning to TRBD1. The CDR3 contains 14 residues. CDR1 is SGHRS and CDR2 is YFSETQ in the germline V gene. J was trimmed by 0 bases and V by 4 bases; bases with no gene match: 3. The DNA for the CDR3 is TGCGCCAGCAGCACCAGGGGGTTGAACACTGAAGCTTTCTTT. This encodes CASSTRGLNTEAFF.

The rearrangement joins TRBV19 to TRBJ2-7, with TRBD1 identical over 8 bases. Looked up from germline, CDR1 is LNHDA and CDR2 is SQIVND (reference sequence). Trimming took 4 bases from V and 6 from J; bases not matched to a gene: 11. This CDR3 has 15 residues. In nucleotides, the CDR3 is TGTGCCAGTAGTACTATACAGGGGGTGGTCGGCGAGCAGTACTTC. Protein product: CASSTIQGVVGEQYF.

The chain couples TRBV13 to TRBJ2-3; 11 nucleotides agree with TRBD2. CDR1 PRHDT and CDR2 FYEKMQ come from the germline V gene (reference sequence). V lost 3 bases and J lost 3; bases outside the gene matches: 8. This CDR3 spans 17 amino acids. The CDR3 sequence: CASSFKVAGGPTDTQYF. CDR3 nucleotide sequence: TGTGCCAGCAGCTTCAAGGTAGCGGGGGGGCCAACAGATACGCAGTATTTT.

This clone appeared a single time. The chain joins TRBV6-1 to TRBJ1-6; TRBD1 aligns across 7 bases. The CDR3 is 13 amino acids. Germline V gives CDR1 MNHNS, CDR2 SASEGT. V lost 5 bases, J lost 10 bases, and 5 bases stayed unmatched. The CDR3 DNA reads TGTGCCAGCAGTTCGGGACAGCCCTCACCCCTCCACTTT. Translated, it gives CASSSGQPSPLHF.

V gene TRBV6-5 combines with J gene TRBJ1-6; a possible D gene is TRBD1 (6 bases). Looked up from germline, CDR1 is MNHEY and CDR2 is SVGAGI. The CDR3 is 15 amino acids. V lost 7 bases and J 6 bases, leaving 16 bases between the germline ends. The CDR3 nucleotides are TGTGCCAGCAACCAAATACAGGGAATTAATTCACCCCTCCACTTT. This sequence encodes CASNQIQGINSPLHF.

The CDR3 DNA reads TGTGCCAGCAGCCCGCTTGGACAGCGCTCCCCCGGGGAGCTGTTTTTT. This gives the protein CASSPLGQRSPGELFF. The chain combines TRBV7-8 with TRBJ2-2, with D perhaps matching TRBD1 (6 bases). CDR3 size: 16 residues. Trimming shortened V by 5 bases and J by 6 bases, and 19 bases separated the two germline ends. CDR1 is SGHVS and CDR2 is FQNEAQ in the germline V gene.

The chain carries TRBV7-8 and TRBJ2-7; D gene uncertain. This CDR3 spans 13 amino acids. Germline CDR1 and CDR2: SGHVS and FQNEAQ. The DNA of the CDR3 is TGTTTCTGCAACCAAAAGCAGGCATACGAGCAGTACTTC. It codes for CFCNQKQAYEQYF.

This chain connects TRBV7-6 to TRBJ2-6, with TRBD1 matching over 7 bases. Germline V gene lookup returns CDR1 SGHVS and CDR2 FNYEAQ. The V segment lost 5 bases and the J segment 0 bases; nucleotides outside the gene matches: 7. The CDR3 runs to 17 residues. The CDR3 reads CASSARQGYSGANVLTF. CDR3 nucleotides: TGTGCCAGCAGCGCACGACAGGGTTACTCTGGGGCCAACGTCCTGACTTTC.

This clone occurred once. This sequence joins TRBV9 and TRBJ2-1; TRBD2 is a possible D gene (6 bases). The CDR3 contains 15 residues. Trimming left V 4 bases short and J 7 bases short, with 18 bases between. Germline V gene data show CDR1 as SGDLS and CDR2 as YYNGEE. The CDR3 coding sequence is TGTGCCAGCAGCCCCCGGGCAGGCGGAGGGAATGAGCAGTTCTTC. The encoded protein is CASSPRAGGGNEQFF.

V usage is TRBV29-1 and J usage is TRBJ2-3, with D possibly TRBD1 on 7 matching bases. From germline, CDR1 is SQVTM and CDR2 ANQGSEA. V was trimmed by 3 bases and J by 0 bases, leaving 10 bases between them. The CDR3 is 14 residues long. This CDR3 reads CSVDAGQSTDTQYF. The DNA of the CDR3 is TGCAGCGTTGACGCGGGACAGAGCACAGATACGCAGTATTTT.

The chain links TRBV4-1 to TRBJ2-5, with D tentatively TRBD1 (5 bases). The ends were cut back, 1 base at V and 5 bases at J, with 11 bases in the middle. The CDR3 consists of 14 residues. Germline V CDR1 and CDR2: MGHRA, YSYEKL. The CDR3 DNA sequence: TGCGCCAGCAGCCAAGTGACAGTTGGGGAGACCCAGTACTTC. It specifies CASSQVTVGETQYF.

This clone came up once. The chain uses TRBV15 and TRBJ1-2; D is ambiguous. From germline, CDR1 is LNHNV and CDR2 YYDKDF (reference sequence). The V gene lost 0 bases and the J gene lost 4 bases, with 9 bases spanning the gap. The CDR3 spans 14 residues. CDR3 protein: CATSREGGAYGYTF. CDR3 DNA: TGTGCCACCAGCAGAGAGGGAGGAGCCTATGGCTACACCTTC.

This chain uses TRBV7-9 with TRBJ2-3; TRBD2 is a possible D gene (7 bases). V dropped 2 bases and J dropped 2 bases, with 11 bases sitting between them. Germline-derived CDR1 and CDR2 are SEHNR and FQNEAQ (reference sequence). This CDR3 is 15 amino acids long. In DNA form, the CDR3 reads TGTGCCAGCAGCTTACTTCGGGGGGCCACAGATACGCAGTATTTT. This codes for CASSLLRGATDTQYF.

The genes are TRBV12-5 and TRBJ2-7; 11 nucleotides align to TRBD2. Germline CDR1 LGHNT, CDR2 FRNRAP. V was clipped by 5 bases and J by 6 bases; unmatched bases: 9. The CDR3 contains 15 residues. The chain's CDR3 is CASGPFSGGAPEQYF. Here the CDR3 DNA reads TGTGCTAGTGGTCCATTTAGCGGGGGGGCCCCCGAGCAGTACTTC.

The chain joins TRBV30 to TRBJ2-3, with D unclear. CDR1 and CDR2 from the germline V gene are GTSNPN and SVGIG (reference sequence). The V end lost 1 base, the J end lost 12 bases, and 14 bases lay between the germline ends. The CDR3 spans 12 residues. The chain's CDR3 is CAWSEANLPQYF. DNA of the CDR3: TGTGCCTGGAGTGAAGCGAATCTCCCCCAGTATTTT.

By frequency in the sample, this clone is medium-sized. This rearrangement joins TRBV2 to TRBJ2-1; 8 nucleotides agree with TRBD2. In germline, CDR1 is SNHLY, CDR2 FYNNEI. CDR3 length: 15 residues. Trimming took 8 bases from V and 4 from J; bases not matched to a gene: 10. The CDR3 sequence is CASRVAGPAYNEQFF. The CDR3 region has the DNA TGTGCCAGCCGTGTAGCGGGGCCCGCATACAATGAGCAGTTCTTC.

This rearrangement joins TRBV4-1 to TRBJ1-3; weak D call: TRBD1 (5 bases). The V and J ends lost 3 bases and 0 bases respectively, with 12 bases between them. There are 16 residues in the CDR3. Germline V gives CDR1 MGHRA, CDR2 YSYEKL. The CDR3 loop reads CASSQSRQISGNTIYF. The DNA for the CDR3 is TGCGCCAGCAGCCAGAGCAGACAGATCTCTGGAAACACCATATATTTT.

V usage is TRBV19 and J usage is TRBJ2-7, with unresolved D. Trimming took 0 bases from V and 0 from J, leaving 15 bases between them. Germline V gives CDR1 LNHDA, CDR2 SQIVND (reference sequence). The CDR3 totals 17 residues. The CDR3 sequence is CASSIDPPGSISYEQYF. CDR3 bases: TGTGCCAGTAGTATAGACCCGCCAGGCTCTATCTCCTACGAGCAGTACTTC.

The chain couples TRBV28 to TRBJ2-7; 9 nucleotides align to TRBD1. The CDR3 consists of 15 residues. Germline trimming cut 3 bases from V and 7 bases from J; bases unmatched to any gene: 10. Germline CDR1 reads MDHEN; CDR2 reads SYDVKM. CDR3 protein: CASSFPGTGSREQYF. The CDR3 DNA sequence: TGTGCCAGCAGTTTCCCCGGGACAGGGTCGAGGGAGCAGTACTTC.

This chain connects TRBV4-1 to TRBJ2-7; D might be TRBD1 (5 bases). Germline-derived CDR1 and CDR2 are MGHRA and YSYEKL. The CDR3 is made up of 16 amino acids. Trimming pared 4 bases from V and 5 bases from J, leaving 21 bases between. This CDR3 is CASSLHGAERPNEQYF. CDR3 coding DNA: TGCGCCAGCAGCCTCCATGGGGCAGAACGTCCCAACGAGCAGTACTTC.

J is TRBJ1-1 and V is TRBV5-1; no clear D gene. The V gene's germline CDR1 is SGHRS and CDR2 YFSETQ. The V gene lost 6 bases and the J gene lost 1 base, with 13 bases spanning the gap. The CDR3 is 14 residues long. In nucleotides, the CDR3 is TGCGCCAGCACCTATGGTGCCTCGAACACTGAAGCTTTCTTT. Residues: CASTYGASNTEAFF.

CDR3 DNA: TGTGCCAGCAGCCCAAGTCCGGGACAGCTTACCCAGTACTTC. Amino acid sequence: CASSPSPGQLTQYF. The gene calls are TRBV7-9 and TRBJ2-5, with 7 nucleotides matching TRBD1. This CDR3 is 14 amino acids long. The V gene end was trimmed by 5 bases and the J gene end by 8 bases; junction bases not matched to a gene: 11. CDR1 is SEHNR and CDR2 is FQNEAQ in the germline V gene (reference sequence).

This chain links TRBV30 with TRBJ1-5; possibly TRBD1 for D (6 bases). Per the germline V gene, CDR1 is GTSNPN and CDR2 is SVGIG (reference sequence). The V gene lost 0 bases and the J gene lost 4 bases, with 16 bases spanning the gap. This CDR3 has 16 residues. CDR3 protein: CAWSVRGQRENQPQHF. The CDR3 DNA reads as TGTGCCTGGAGTGTACGCGGACAGCGGGAAAATCAGCCCCAGCATTTT.